This T cell receptor (beta chain) originates from a study of blood T cell repertoires in COVID-19. Recruitment covered some 25 US areas and drew participants whose ages spanned roughly 18 to 100 years. Cohort placement rested on clinical history that participants reported themselves. Recovery among Cohort 3 donors was established by two negative PCRs, clearance, or symptom resolution. The germline CDR1 and CDR2 sequences are SGDLS and YYNGEE. Trimming cost V 5 bases and J 3 bases; bases outside gene matches: 3. This CDR3 has 14 amino acids. As handled by the study authors: Researchers report that nucleated cell counts were estimated from reference gene primer amplification. TCRdb's copy holds only in-frame clones and misses some; the assay was immunoSEQ multiplex PCR. The DNA gave D and trimming, while V, J and clone size come from that table. The table shows roughly 130,000 clones, with roughly 84% occurring only once.

This rearrangement joins TRBV9 to TRBJ2-1, with 9 bases fitting TRBD2. The sequencing input was PBMCs or T cells enriched from blood (not recorded which). This TCR was sampled from a woman aged 25 to 39 who had recovered from COVID-19. This CDR3 is CASSRLADYNEQFF. For the CDR3, the DNA is TGTGCCAGCAGTCGACTAGCGGACTACAATGAGCAGTTCTTC.